This T cell receptor beta chain was sequenced in a study of shared clonotypes between healthy human individuals. Study-level information: The donor pool was made up of a couple of women and three men aged 18 to 49.

The CDR3 is 16 amino acids. Per germline, CDR1 MNHNY and CDR2 SVGAGI (reference sequence). V lost 7 bases to trimming and J lost 2 bases, with 18 bases between them. Here immunoSEQ multiplex PCR was the method, and the copy in TCRdb shows in-frame clones only, minus some. The sample has around 2.1 million clones, about 92% seen once. Naive-designated CD8 cells lacked CD45RO, were positively enriched for CCR7, and omitted terminally differentiated effector memory CD45RA+ cells. For this clone: The target antigen is unknown.

General study findings and limits: Roughly 5.3% of naive CD4 clonotypes were common to a few donors. In having few donors, the study represented limited genetic and exposure-history diversity.

This sequence was found in a man aged 18 to 30 in good health. Some clones in this sample may be carry-over from other donors' samples. Sequenced sample: naive CD8+ T cells from PBMCs. The chain carries TRBV6-6 and TRBJ1-5; no firm D call. The CDR3 is CASTYLWGKGNQPQHF. In nucleotides, the CDR3 is TGTGCCAGCACCTACCTCTGGGGTAAGGGCAATCAGCCCCAGCATTTT.